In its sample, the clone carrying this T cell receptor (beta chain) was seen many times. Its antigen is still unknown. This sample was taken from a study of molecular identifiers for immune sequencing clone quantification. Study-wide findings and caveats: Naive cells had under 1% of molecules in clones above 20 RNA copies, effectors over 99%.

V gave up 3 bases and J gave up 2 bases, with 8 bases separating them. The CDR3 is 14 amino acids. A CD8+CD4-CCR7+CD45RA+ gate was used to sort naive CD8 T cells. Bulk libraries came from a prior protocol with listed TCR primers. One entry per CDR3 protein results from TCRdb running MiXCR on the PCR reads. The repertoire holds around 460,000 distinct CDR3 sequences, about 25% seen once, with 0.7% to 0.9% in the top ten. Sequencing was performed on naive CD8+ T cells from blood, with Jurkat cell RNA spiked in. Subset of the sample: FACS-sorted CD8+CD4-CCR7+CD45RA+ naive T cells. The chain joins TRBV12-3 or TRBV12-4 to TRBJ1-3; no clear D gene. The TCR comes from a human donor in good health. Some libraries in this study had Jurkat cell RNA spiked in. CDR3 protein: CASSFGGAGNTIYF. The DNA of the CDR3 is TGTGCCAGCAGTTTCGGCGGGGCTGGAAACACCATATATTTT.